These 25 T cell receptor beta chains originate from one sample sequenced in a study of cytomegalovirus exposure and HLA in healthy donors. The PCR made use of 60 Vbeta and 13 Jbeta primers. Measured with immunoSEQ multiplex PCR; TCRdb has only the in-frame clones, and not every one. The table has under 90,000 clones, 85% to 90% seen once. What was sequenced was PBMCs. All receptors derive from a man younger than 35 in good health and CMV-seronegative.

There are a few counts of this clone. This chain connects TRBV14 to TRBJ2-7, with 9 bases that match TRBD2. Germline CDR1 and CDR2: SGHDN and FVKESK. The J segment lost 3 bases and the V segment lost 1 base, leaving 7 bases of the junction unmatched. The CDR3 spans 16 residues. This chain's CDR3 is CASSQAFGLANYEQYF. CDR3 DNA sequence: TGTGCCAGCAGCCAAGCCTTCGGACTAGCGAACTACGAGCAGTACTTC.

V gene TRBV5-8 combines with J gene TRBJ2-2; TRBD1 aligns across 7 bases. The CDR3 length is 15 residues. Germline values: CDR1 SGHTS, CDR2 YDEGEE. With 5 bases clipped from V and 7 bases from J, the junction kept 11 bases outside the gene matches. CDR3 in amino acids: CASRPYRGRDGELFF. CDR3 DNA sequence: TGTGCCAGCAGGCCATACAGGGGTCGGGACGGGGAGCTGTTTTTT.

The chain joins TRBV9 to TRBJ2-1; 8 positions agree with TRBD2. The CDR3 length is 15 residues. Germline assignment: CDR1 SGDLS and CDR2 YYNGEE. Trimming took 6 bases from V and 5 from J; bases not matched to a gene: 10. The CDR3 reads CASTARLATHNEQFF. The CDR3 coding sequence is TGTGCCAGCACCGCACGACTAGCGACCCACAATGAGCAGTTCTTC.

The count of this clone is one. This chain joins TRBV4-1 and TRBJ2-3, with 8 bases lining up with TRBD1. The junction had 4 bases not matched to a gene; V was cut back by 1 base and J by 4 bases. CDR3 length: 15 residues. Germline V gene lookup returns CDR1 MGHRA and CDR2 YSYEKL. CDR3 in amino acids: CASSQVDRAADTQYF. CDR3 DNA sequence: TGCGCCAGCAGCCAAGTGGACAGGGCGGCAGATACGCAGTATTTT.

The CDR3 here is CASSPTGQVGYTF. The CDR3 coding sequence is TGCGCCAGCAGCCCGACAGGACAGGTTGGCTACACCTTC. V is TRBV5-1 and J is TRBJ1-2; TRBD1 agrees at 7 bases. CDR1 SGHRS and CDR2 YFSETQ come from the germline V gene. With V trimmed by 4 bases and J by 7 bases, 7 bases remained unmatched. The CDR3 contains 13 residues.

The chain links TRBV19 to TRBJ2-7, with a tentative D call TRBD1 (7 bases). V gave up 4 bases and J gave up 0 bases, with 16 bases separating them. This CDR3 spans 16 amino acids. Per germline, CDR1 LNHDA and CDR2 SQIVND (reference sequence). The CDR3 protein is CASSRSRGAFSYEQYF. The CDR3 DNA is TGTGCCAGTAGTAGAAGCAGGGGGGCCTTCTCCTACGAGCAGTACTTC.

The genes are TRBV28 and TRBJ2-3; the match to TRBD1 covers 8 bases. The V segment lost 2 bases and the J segment 2 bases; nucleotides outside the gene matches: 3. The CDR3 runs 15 residues. CDR1 is MDHEN, CDR2 SYDVKM, per germline. The CDR3 DNA is TGTGCCAGCAGTTTACAGGGGGCGTTCACAGATACGCAGTATTTT. Its translation is CASSLQGAFTDTQYF.

This chain uses TRBV15 with TRBJ2-2; possibly TRBD2 for D (5 bases). The CDR3 spans 14 residues. Trimming pared 1 base from V and 6 bases from J, leaving 9 bases between. Per germline, CDR1 LNHNV and CDR2 YYDKDF (reference sequence). In DNA, the CDR3 is TGTGCCACCAGCAGAGGGAGGCGGGCCGGGGAGCTGTTTTTT. The encoded protein is CATSRGRRAGELFF.

The genes are TRBV29-1 and TRBJ1-1; tentatively, D is TRBD1 (5 bases). Germline CDR1 is SQVTM and CDR2 is ANQGSEA. Trimming shortened V by 8 bases and J by 1 base, and 17 bases separated the two germline ends. The CDR3 loop spans 14 amino acids. DNA of the CDR3: TGCAGCCTAGAGCGGGGCTTACCGAACACTGAAGCTTTCTTT. This encodes CSLERGLPNTEAFF.

This chain connects TRBV19 to TRBJ1-5; 8 nucleotides match TRBD1. J was trimmed by 5 bases and V by 5 bases; bases with no gene match: 8. CDR3 length equals 15 residues. In germline, CDR1 is LNHDA, CDR2 SQIVND (reference sequence). CDR3 nucleotides: TGTGCCAGTAGTCTCGGTCGCAGGGGGCATCAGCCCCAGCATTTT. The encoded protein is CASSLGRRGHQPQHF. The full variable domain, completed using reference TRBV19 and TRBJ1-5, is DGGITQSPKYLFRKEGQNVTLSCEQNLNHDAMYWYRQDPGQGLRLIYYSQIVNDFQKGDIAEGYSVSREKKESFPLTVTSAQKNPTAFYLCASSLGRRGHQPQHFGDGTRLSIL.

This chain connects TRBV19 to TRBJ1-1, with 7 bases that match TRBD1. CDR1 and CDR2 (germline): LNHDA, SQIVND (reference sequence). CDR3 size: 16 residues. J lost 0 bases, V lost 5 bases, and 9 bases had no gene match. The CDR3 coding sequence is TGTGCCAGTAGTTTGTCCGGGACAGCCGTGAACACTGAAGCTTTCTTT. This gives the protein CASSLSGTAVNTEAFF. Full variable domain (missing parts from reference TRBV19 and TRBJ1-1): DGGITQSPKYLFRKEGQNVTLSCEQNLNHDAMYWYRQDPGQGLRLIYYSQIVNDFQKGDIAEGYSVSREKKESFPLTVTSAQKNPTAFYLCASSLSGTAVNTEAFFGQGTRLTVV.

This clone has just one count. The rearrangement links TRBV5-6 to TRBJ1-5; D is unresolved. V lost 1 base to trimming and J lost 6 bases, with 14 bases between them. Germline-derived CDR1 and CDR2 are SGHDT and YYEEEE. The CDR3 has 15 residues. Here the CDR3 reads CASSLRQTGPQPQHF. The DNA for the CDR3 is TGTGCCAGCAGCTTGAGGCAGACGGGTCCTCAGCCCCAGCATTTT.

This chain links TRBV4-2 with TRBJ2-3; D call uncertain. The CDR3 is 16 residues long. The germline V and J ends were trimmed by 0 bases and 6 bases, with 16 bases remaining between them. Germline CDR1 is LGHNA and CDR2 is YNFKEQ. CDR3 protein: CASSQDIVGSRDTQYF. The DNA for the CDR3 is TGTGCCAGCAGCCAAGATATTGTAGGTTCGCGGGATACGCAGTATTTT.

The chain recombines TRBV9 with TRBJ1-2, with D perhaps matching TRBD1 (5 bases). Trimming left V 3 bases short and J 3 bases short, with 24 bases between. The CDR3 has 18 amino acids. In germline, CDR1 is SGDLS, CDR2 YYNGEE. The CDR3 loop is CASSEGLAAAETDYGYTF. DNA for the CDR3: TGTGCCAGCAGCGAGGGACTAGCAGCAGCTGAGACAGACTATGGCTACACCTTC.

The rearrangement links TRBV18 to TRBJ1-5; D possibly corresponds to TRBD1 (6 bases). The CDR3 runs 13 residues. V lost 6 bases and J lost 6, with 12 bases in between. Per the germline V gene, CDR1 is KGHSH and CDR2 is LQKENI. CDR3 protein: CASSRDRSQPQHF. For the CDR3, the DNA is TGTGCCAGCTCGCGCGACAGGAGTCAGCCCCAGCATTTT.

There are a few counts of this clone. The V gene is TRBV29-1, the J gene TRBJ2-5; D is unclear. The CDR3 spans 12 residues. The V end lost 5 bases, the J end lost 2 bases, and 9 bases lay between the germline ends. Germline V gene data show CDR1 as SQVTM and CDR2 as ANQGSEA. This CDR3 is CSVTRNQETQYF. DNA of the CDR3: TGCAGCGTTACCAGGAATCAAGAGACCCAGTACTTC. Drawing the rest from reference TRBV29-1 and TRBJ2-5, the complete variable domain is SAVISQKPSRDICQRGTSLTIQCQVDSQVTMMFWYRQQPGQSLTLIATANQGSEATYESGFVIDKFPISRPNLTFSTLTVSNMSPEDSSIYLCSVTRNQETQYFGPGTRLLVL.

J is TRBJ1-1 and V is TRBV7-2; 7 bases are a match to TRBD1. V lost 2 bases and J lost 4; bases outside the gene matches: 4. Germline CDR1 is SGHTA and CDR2 is FQGNSA. The CDR3 runs 14 residues. CDR3 sequence: CASSLRGLFTEAFF. The CDR3 DNA reads TGTGCCAGCAGCTTAAGGGGGCTCTTCACTGAAGCTTTCTTT.

V and J are TRBV11-1 and TRBJ2-3; D is possibly TRBD2 (5 bases). The CDR3 runs 17 residues. V was clipped by 4 bases and J by 0 bases, with 17 bases between them. Germline values: CDR1 SGHAT, CDR2 FQDESV (reference sequence). The CDR3 loop is CASSSRRLAASTDTQYF. In DNA form, the CDR3 reads TGTGCCAGCAGCTCCCGTCGGCTAGCAGCTAGCACAGATACGCAGTATTTT. Looking up the rest from reference TRBV11-1 and TRBJ2-3 gives the full variable domain: EAEVAQSPRYKITEKSQAVAFWCDPISGHATLYWYRQILGQGPELLVQFQDESVVDDSQLPKDRFSAERLKGVDSTLKIQPAELGDSAMYLCASSSRRLAASTDTQYFGPGTRLTVL.

The gene calls are TRBV6-1 and TRBJ1-3; TRBD1 might be the D (6 bases). The V gene lost 5 bases and the J gene lost 4 bases, with 6 bases spanning the gap. This CDR3 comprises 12 residues. Germline V lookup: CDR1 MNHNS, CDR2 SASEGT. CDR3 loop: CASSTGGNTIYF. The CDR3, as DNA: TGTGCCAGCAGTACAGGGGGAAACACCATATATTTT.

The rearrangement links TRBV5-1 to TRBJ2-1, with D perhaps matching TRBD1 (5 bases). V was clipped by 4 bases and J by 7 bases, with 18 bases between them. This CDR3 region has 15 residues. Germline V CDR1 and CDR2: SGHRS, YFSETQ. The CDR3 DNA is TGCGCCAGCAGCGAGAATCACGGACATGAGAATGAGCAGTTCTTC. Its translation: CASSENHGHENEQFF.

A single count supports this clone. The genes are TRBV19 and TRBJ2-1; D may be TRBD1 (6 bases). CDR3 size: 13 residues. The V gene's germline CDR1 is LNHDA and CDR2 SQIVND (reference sequence). Trimming cost V 3 bases and J 3 bases, with 6 bases left between them. The CDR3 DNA reads as TGTGCCAGTAGTATGGACAGCTACAATGAGCAGTTCTTC. Protein sequence: CASSMDSYNEQFF. The whole variable domain, remainder taken from reference TRBV19 and TRBJ2-1, is DGGITQSPKYLFRKEGQNVTLSCEQNLNHDAMYWYRQDPGQGLRLIYYSQIVNDFQKGDIAEGYSVSREKKESFPLTVTSAQKNPTAFYLCASSMDSYNEQFFGPGTRLTVL.

The chain carries TRBV27 and TRBJ2-1; 9 bases align to TRBD1. Trimming took 1 base from V and 10 from J; bases not matched to a gene: 17. From germline, CDR1 is MNHEY and CDR2 SMNVEV (reference sequence). The CDR3 contains 18 residues. The CDR3 coding sequence is TGTGCCAGCAGTTTATTAGGGACAGGGATGGGTAGACGCAAGGAGCAGTTCTTC. Translated: CASSLLGTGMGRRKEQFF.

The chain's CDR3 is CASTRTSVEETQYF. CDR3 DNA: TGTGCCAGCACCCGGACTAGCGTCGAGGAGACCCAGTACTTC. The V and J genes are TRBV7-9 and TRBJ2-5; 9 bases map to TRBD2. The CDR3 consists of 14 residues. The V gene's germline CDR1 is SEHNR and CDR2 FQNEAQ (reference sequence). V was clipped by 7 bases and J by 5 bases; unmatched bases: 8.

The chain is built from TRBV10-3 and TRBJ2-7, with 7 bases identical to TRBD1. V shed 10 bases, J shed 1 base, and the junction held 7 bases outside the gene matches. The germline CDR1 and CDR2 sequences are ENHRY and SYGVKD. This CDR3 spans 13 amino acids. CDR3 region: CATEGAVSYEQYF. In DNA, the CDR3 is TGTGCCACCGAGGGGGCCGTGTCCTACGAGCAGTACTTC.

The chain uses TRBV5-1 and TRBJ2-7, with 10 bases fitting TRBD1. J lost 7 bases, V lost 6 bases, and 19 bases had no gene match. Looked up from germline, CDR1 is SGHRS and CDR2 is YFSETQ. The CDR3 has 17 amino acids. Here the CDR3 DNA reads TGCGCCAGCACTAAAACCGGGACAGGGGCCTCCCTTGCAGAGCAGTACTTC. Translation: CASTKTGTGASLAEQYF.